The 9 T cell receptor beta chains listed next were all sequenced from one sample in a study of blood T cell repertoires in COVID-19. The repertoire was sequenced with immunoSEQ multiplex PCR; TCRdb's copy has only in-frame clones and lacks some. This sample has hundreds of thousands of clones; roughly nine tenths occur once, and the top ten carry 0.8% to 0.9%. Sequenced: peripheral blood. These receptor sequences come from a man aged 18 to 30 with COVID-19, enrolled during active disease.

About this clone: At one boundary the junction diverges from the germline segment, which might be a read error. V and J are TRBV7-2 and TRBJ1-5; no clear D gene. CDR3 length equals 9 residues. Germline lookup yields CDR1 SGHTA and CDR2 FQGNSA. CDR3 amino acids: CASSPLRDF. CDR3 nucleotide sequence: TGTGCCAGCAGCCCCTTGAGGGATTTT. The full variable domain, its missing parts supplied by reference TRBV7-2 and TRBJ1-5, is GAGVSQSPSNKVTEKGKDVELRCDPISGHTALYWYRQSLGQGLEFLIYFQGNSAPDKSGLPSDRFSAERTGGSVSTLTIQRTQQEDSAVYLCASSPLRDFGDGTRLSIL.

The chain recombines TRBV11-2 with TRBJ2-7; 7 bases agree with TRBD1. CDR1 is SGHAT and CDR2 is FQNNGV in the germline V gene. The length of the CDR3 is 15 residues. Trimming at V came to 1 base and at J to 7 bases, leaving 10 bases not matched to a gene. The CDR3 DNA is TGTGCCAGCAGCTTAGCAGGGACAGACCTGGGTGAGCAGTACTTC. Its protein is CASSLAGTDLGEQYF.

V usage is TRBV18 and J usage is TRBJ1-3, with TRBD1 as a possible D gene (5 bases). V gave up 3 bases and J gave up 1 base, with 16 bases separating them. The CDR3 is made up of 17 amino acids. Germline V gene data show CDR1 as KGHSH and CDR2 as LQKENI. This chain's CDR3 is CASSPAPRGGSGNTIYF. The DNA of the CDR3 is TGTGCCAGCTCACCCGCTCCTAGGGGTGGATCTGGAAACACCATATATTTT.

The chain joins TRBV2 to TRBJ2-1, with TRBD1 matching over 7 bases. In germline, CDR1 is SNHLY, CDR2 FYNNEI. V gave up 6 bases and J gave up 0 bases; unmatched junction bases: 5. The CDR3 length is 15 residues. CDR3 region: CASRARDSSYNEQFF. For the CDR3, the DNA is TGTGCCAGCAGGGCCCGGGACAGCTCCTACAATGAGCAGTTCTTC.

This clone was recorded once. J is TRBJ2-2 and V is TRBV9; unclear D gene. The V gene's germline CDR1 is SGDLS and CDR2 YYNGEE. The CDR3 runs 13 residues. Trimming took 0 bases from V and 3 from J, leaving 3 bases between them. The CDR3 coding sequence is TGTGCCAGCAGCGTAGTCGACACCGGGGAGCTGTTTTTT. This codes for CASSVVDTGELFF.

For this clone: The sample has other DNA sequences that encode this CDR3 too. The chain employs TRBV18 and TRBJ2-3, with 13 positions matching TRBD2. This CDR3 spans 17 amino acids. Germline-derived CDR1 and CDR2 are KGHSH and LQKENI. The J segment lost 1 base and the V segment lost 0 bases, leaving 1 base of the junction unmatched. The CDR3 loop is CASSPPGLAGGTDTQYF. The CDR3 region has the DNA TGTGCCAGCTCACCACCCGGACTAGCGGGAGGCACAGATACGCAGTATTTT.

The chain uses TRBV5-4 and TRBJ1-2; maybe TRBD1 (6 bases). The germline V and J ends were trimmed by 4 bases and 4 bases, with 14 bases remaining between them. The CDR3 has 14 amino acids. CDR1 SGHNT and CDR2 YYREEE come from the germline V gene (reference sequence). The DNA of the CDR3 is TGTGCCAGCAGCCCCGGACAGACAAGCTATGGCTACACCTTC. This gives the protein CASSPGQTSYGYTF.

The chain employs TRBV6-5 and TRBJ1-1, with 7 bases fitting TRBD1. V shed 5 bases and J 2 bases; nucleotides not matched to a gene: 8. From germline, CDR1 is MNHEY and CDR2 SVGAGI. The CDR3 loop spans 15 amino acids. CDR3 loop: CASSPRQGGNTEAFF. The CDR3 region has the DNA TGTGCCAGCAGTCCCCGACAGGGCGGTAACACTGAAGCTTTCTTT.

Comment on this clone: This same CDR3 is encoded by further DNA sequences in the sample. The V gene is TRBV18, the J gene TRBJ2-7; 10 nucleotides agree with TRBD1. J was trimmed by 2 bases and V by 3 bases; bases with no gene match: 1. Germline V lookup: CDR1 KGHSH, CDR2 LQKENI. The CDR3 sequence is 14 residues long. The CDR3 here is CASSPGQGAYEQYF. In DNA, the CDR3 is TGTGCCAGCTCACCCGGACAGGGGGCCTACGAGCAGTACTTC.